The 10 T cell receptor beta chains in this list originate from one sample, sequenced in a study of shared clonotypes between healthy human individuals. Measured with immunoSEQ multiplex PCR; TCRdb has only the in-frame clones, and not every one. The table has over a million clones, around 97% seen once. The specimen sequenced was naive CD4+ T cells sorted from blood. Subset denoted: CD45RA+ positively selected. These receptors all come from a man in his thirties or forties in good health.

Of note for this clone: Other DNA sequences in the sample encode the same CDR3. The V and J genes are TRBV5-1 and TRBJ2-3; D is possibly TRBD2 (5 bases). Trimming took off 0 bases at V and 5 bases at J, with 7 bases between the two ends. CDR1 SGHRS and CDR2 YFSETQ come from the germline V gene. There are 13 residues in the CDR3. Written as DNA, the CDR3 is TGCGCCAGCAGCTTGGTGGCGGGAGATACGCAGTATTTT. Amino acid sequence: CASSLVAGDTQYF.

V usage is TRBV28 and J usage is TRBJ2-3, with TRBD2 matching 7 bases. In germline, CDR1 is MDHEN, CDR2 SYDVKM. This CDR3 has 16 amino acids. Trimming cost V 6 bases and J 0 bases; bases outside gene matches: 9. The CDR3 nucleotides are TGTGCCAGCAGCCCTGGGGGGGTGGACAGCACAGATACGCAGTATTTT. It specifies CASSPGGVDSTDTQYF.

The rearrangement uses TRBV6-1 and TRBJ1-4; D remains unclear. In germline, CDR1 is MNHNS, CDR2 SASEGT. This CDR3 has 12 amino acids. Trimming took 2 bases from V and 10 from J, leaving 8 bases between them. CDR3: CASSEFTVKLFF. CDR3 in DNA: TGTGCCAGCAGTGAATTCACGGTAAAACTGTTTTTT.

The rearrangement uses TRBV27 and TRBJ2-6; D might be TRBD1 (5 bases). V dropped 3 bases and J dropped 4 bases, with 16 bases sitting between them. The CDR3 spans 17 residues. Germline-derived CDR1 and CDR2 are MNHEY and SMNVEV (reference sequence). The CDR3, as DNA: TGTGCCAGCAGTTTCCACCCTAGGACACAGGGGGCCAACGTCCTGACTTTC. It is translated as CASSFHPRTQGANVLTF.

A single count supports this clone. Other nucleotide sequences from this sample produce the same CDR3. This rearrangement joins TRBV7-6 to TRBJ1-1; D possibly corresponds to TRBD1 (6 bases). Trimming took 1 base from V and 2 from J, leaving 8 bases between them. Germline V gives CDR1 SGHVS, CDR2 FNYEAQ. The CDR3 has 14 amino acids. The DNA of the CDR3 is TGTGCCAGCAGCTTAGTACAGGGCAACACTGAAGCTTTCTTT. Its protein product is CASSLVQGNTEAFF.

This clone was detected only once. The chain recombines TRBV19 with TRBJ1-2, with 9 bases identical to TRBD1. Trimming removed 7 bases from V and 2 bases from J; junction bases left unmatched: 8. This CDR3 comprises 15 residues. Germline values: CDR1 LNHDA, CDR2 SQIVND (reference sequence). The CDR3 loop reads CASTRGQGKNYGYTF. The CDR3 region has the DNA TGTGCCAGTACTAGAGGACAGGGGAAAAACTATGGCTACACCTTC. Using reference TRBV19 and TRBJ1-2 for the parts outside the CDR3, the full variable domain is DGGITQSPKYLFRKEGQNVTLSCEQNLNHDAMYWYRQDPGQGLRLIYYSQIVNDFQKGDIAEGYSVSREKKESFPLTVTSAQKNPTAFYLCASTRGQGKNYGYTFGSGTRLTVV.

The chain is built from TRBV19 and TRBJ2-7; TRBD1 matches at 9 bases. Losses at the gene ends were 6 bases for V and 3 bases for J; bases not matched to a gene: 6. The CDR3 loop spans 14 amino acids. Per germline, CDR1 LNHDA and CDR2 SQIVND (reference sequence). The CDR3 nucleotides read TGTGCCAGTAGAGACCCGGGACAGGGCTACGAGCAGTACTTC. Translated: CASRDPGQGYEQYF.

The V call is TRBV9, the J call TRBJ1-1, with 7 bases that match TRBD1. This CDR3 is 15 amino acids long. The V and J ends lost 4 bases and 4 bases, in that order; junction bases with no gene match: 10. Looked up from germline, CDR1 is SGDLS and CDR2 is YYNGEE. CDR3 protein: CASSTIDRDGTEAFF. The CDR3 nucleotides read TGTGCCAGCAGCACGATAGACAGGGACGGCACTGAAGCTTTCTTT.

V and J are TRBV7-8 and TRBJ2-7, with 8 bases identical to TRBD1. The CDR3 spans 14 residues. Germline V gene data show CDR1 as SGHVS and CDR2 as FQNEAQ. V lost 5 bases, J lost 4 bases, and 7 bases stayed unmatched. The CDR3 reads CASSAQGARYEQYF. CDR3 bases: TGTGCCAGCAGCGCTCAGGGGGCTCGGTACGAGCAGTACTTC.

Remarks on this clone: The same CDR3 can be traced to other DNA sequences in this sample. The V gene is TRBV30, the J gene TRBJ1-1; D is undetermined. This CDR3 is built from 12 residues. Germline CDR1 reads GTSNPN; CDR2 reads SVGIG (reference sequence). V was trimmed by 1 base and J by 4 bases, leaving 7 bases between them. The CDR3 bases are TGTGCCTGGAGTGGAGGTCCCACTGAAGCTTTCTTT. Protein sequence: CAWSGGPTEAFF.